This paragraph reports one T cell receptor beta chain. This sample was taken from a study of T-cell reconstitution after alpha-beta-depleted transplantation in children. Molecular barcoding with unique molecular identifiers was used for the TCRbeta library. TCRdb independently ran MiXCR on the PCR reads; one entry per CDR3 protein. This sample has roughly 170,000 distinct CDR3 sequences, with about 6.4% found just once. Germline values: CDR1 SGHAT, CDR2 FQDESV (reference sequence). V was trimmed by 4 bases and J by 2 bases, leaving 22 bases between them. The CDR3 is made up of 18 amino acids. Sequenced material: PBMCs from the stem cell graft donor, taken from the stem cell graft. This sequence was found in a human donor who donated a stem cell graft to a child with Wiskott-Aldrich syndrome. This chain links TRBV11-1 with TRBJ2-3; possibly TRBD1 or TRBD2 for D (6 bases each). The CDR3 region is CASSSFGEGGLDTDTQYF. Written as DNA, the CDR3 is TGTGCCAGCAGCTCCTTTGGGGAAGGGGGGCTGGACACAGATACGCAGTATTTT.